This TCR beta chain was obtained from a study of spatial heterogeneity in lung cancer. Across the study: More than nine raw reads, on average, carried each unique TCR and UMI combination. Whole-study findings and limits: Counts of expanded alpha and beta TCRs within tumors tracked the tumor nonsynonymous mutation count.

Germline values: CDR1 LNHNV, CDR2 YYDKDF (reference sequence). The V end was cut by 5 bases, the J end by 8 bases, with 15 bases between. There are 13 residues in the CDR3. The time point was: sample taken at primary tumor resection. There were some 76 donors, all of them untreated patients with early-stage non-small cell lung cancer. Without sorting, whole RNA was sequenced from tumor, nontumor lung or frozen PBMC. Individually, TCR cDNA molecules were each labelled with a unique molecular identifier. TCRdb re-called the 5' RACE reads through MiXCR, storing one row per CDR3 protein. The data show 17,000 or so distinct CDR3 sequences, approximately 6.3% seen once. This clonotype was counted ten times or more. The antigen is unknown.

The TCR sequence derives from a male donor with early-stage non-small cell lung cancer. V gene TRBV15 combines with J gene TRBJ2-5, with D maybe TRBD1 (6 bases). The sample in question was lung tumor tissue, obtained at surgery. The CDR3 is CATSRGHERTQYF. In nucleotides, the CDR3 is TGTGCCACCAGCCGGGGACACGAGAGAACCCAGTACTTC.